These 14 T cell receptor beta chains share one sample of origin, sequenced in a study of blood T cell repertoires in COVID-19. TCRdb keeps only in-frame clones here, not all; method: immunoSEQ multiplex PCR. This repertoire shows 140,000 or so clones, approximately 90% found once; its top ten account for under 3.5%. Sequencing used peripheral blood. The receptors stem from a woman aged 55-70 years with active COVID-19.

This clone was seen just once. The CDR3 nucleotides read TGTGCCAGCAGCTACGGAGGTGGTGGCTACACCTTC. Residues: CASSYGGGGYTF. This chain joins TRBV6-5 and TRBJ1-2; the D is unclear. The CDR3 is 12 residues long. V was clipped by 6 bases and J by 7 bases, with 12 bases between them. CDR1 is MNHEY and CDR2 is SVGAGI in the germline V gene.

The chain couples TRBV2 to TRBJ2-1; D gene ambiguous. The V gene lost 5 bases and the J gene lost 7 bases, with 6 bases spanning the gap. Looked up from germline, CDR1 is SNHLY and CDR2 is FYNNEI. This CDR3 is 11 amino acids long. CDR3 nucleotide sequence: TGTGCCAGCAGTCTCTCGAATGAGCAGTTCTTC. Translation: CASSLSNEQFF.

A few counts support this clone. The chain joins TRBV3-1 (or the pseudogene TRBV3-2) to TRBJ2-7, with D hard to call. Germline assignment: CDR1 LGHDT and CDR2 YNNKEL (reference sequence). This CDR3 has 14 residues. The V end lost 3 bases, the J end lost 2 bases, and 11 bases lay between the germline ends. The CDR3 DNA reads as TGTGCCAGCAGCCAGTCCTACAGACCCTACGAGCAGTACTTC. This gives the protein CASSQSYRPYEQYF.

J is TRBJ2-1 and V is TRBV6-2 or TRBV6-3; perhaps TRBD2 as D (6 bases). Germline lookup yields CDR1 MNHEY and CDR2 SVGEGT. CDR3 length: 17 amino acids. V was trimmed by 5 bases and J by 0 bases, leaving 17 bases between them. CDR3 sequence reads: CASSDPSGRSSYNEQFF. CDR3 coding DNA: TGTGCCAGCAGTGACCCCTCAGGGAGGAGCTCCTACAATGAGCAGTTCTTC.

The rearrangement links TRBV28 to TRBJ1-2; 7 bases agree with TRBD1. The junction had 13 bases not matched to a gene; V was cut back by 6 bases and J by 6 bases. The V gene's germline CDR1 is MDHEN and CDR2 SYDVKM. The CDR3 covers 15 residues. The CDR3 here is CASSYGDRVSDGYTF. DNA for the CDR3: TGTGCCAGCAGCTATGGAGACAGGGTTTCGGATGGCTACACCTTC.

This clone showed up just once. The genes are TRBV7-2 and TRBJ2-3, with D unresolved. The germline V and J ends were trimmed by 0 bases and 3 bases, with 13 bases remaining between them. Germline V CDR1 and CDR2: SGHTA, FQGNSA. This CDR3 contains 16 residues. The CDR3 is CASSLAAGRRTDTQYF. CDR3 bases: TGTGCCAGCAGCTTAGCTGCAGGAAGAAGGACAGATACGCAGTATTTT.

The gene calls are TRBV2 and TRBJ2-3; 7 bases match TRBD2. The CDR3 contains 15 residues. The germline V gene encodes CDR1 SNHLY and CDR2 FYNNEI. With 6 bases clipped from V and 3 bases from J, the junction kept 9 bases outside the gene matches. CDR3 protein: CASSRAGVGTDTQYF. CDR3 nucleotides: TGTGCCAGCAGCCGCGCGGGAGTAGGTACAGATACGCAGTATTTT.

Here the CDR3 reads CASSSRLAGQYFNVQYF. Written as DNA, the CDR3 is TGTGCCAGCAGCTCCAGACTAGCGGGCCAATATTTCAATGTGCAGTACTTC. This sequence joins TRBV7-2 and TRBJ2-7, with 10 nucleotides matching TRBD2. Trimming removed 4 bases from V and 9 bases from J; junction bases left unmatched: 18. CDR3 length: 17 amino acids. The V gene's germline CDR1 is SGHTA and CDR2 FQGNSA.

V and J are TRBV10-3 and TRBJ1-5; TRBD1 matches at 10 bases. CDR3 size: 17 residues. The V segment lost 8 bases and the J segment 6 bases; nucleotides outside the gene matches: 16. Germline-derived CDR1 and CDR2 are ENHRY and SYGVKD. The CDR3 coding sequence is TGTGCCATCCCGCTCCCGCCGGGACAGGGGTTAGGTCAGCCCCAGCATTTT. Translated: CAIPLPPGQGLGQPQHF.

The rearrangement links TRBV5-4 to TRBJ2-3, with 10 nucleotides matching TRBD2. Germline CDR1 reads SGHNT; CDR2 reads YYREEE (reference sequence). The trim removed 0 bases at V and 2 bases at J, leaving 3 bases unmatched. This CDR3 has 16 amino acids. The CDR3 reads CASSLGTSGFTDTQYF. The CDR3 DNA reads as TGTGCCAGCAGCTTGGGGACTAGCGGCTTCACAGATACGCAGTATTTT.

The chain joins TRBV7-2 to TRBJ1-2, with 7 positions matching TRBD1. CDR1 and CDR2 from the germline V gene are SGHTA and FQGNSA. The CDR3 consists of 13 residues. V lost 4 bases, J lost 8 bases, and 7 bases stayed unmatched. The CDR3 DNA is TGTGCCAGCAGCTACCAGGGGGTGGAAGGCTACACCTTC. This encodes CASSYQGVEGYTF.

The V and J genes are TRBV5-8 and TRBJ1-5, with D tentatively TRBD1 (6 bases). Germline assignment: CDR1 SGHTS and CDR2 YDEGEE. There are 13 residues in the CDR3. V lost 6 bases, J lost 4 bases, and 11 bases lay in between. The CDR3 loop reads CASNNRANQPQHF. The CDR3 DNA reads as TGTGCCAGCAACAACAGGGCGAATCAGCCCCAGCATTTT.

This chain links TRBV27 with TRBJ2-2; possibly TRBD2 for D (7 bases). There are 14 residues in the CDR3. V lost 5 bases and J 6 bases, leaving 13 bases between the germline ends. Germline CDR1 is MNHEY and CDR2 is SMNVEV (reference sequence). CDR3 sequence: CASSTGAGAGELFF. Here the CDR3 DNA reads TGTGCCAGCAGTACGGGGGCGGGGGCCGGGGAGCTGTTTTTT.

The J gene is TRBJ2-7, the V gene TRBV5-1, with 9 bases fitting TRBD1. There are 15 residues in the CDR3. The trim removed 7 bases at V and 2 bases at J, leaving 10 bases unmatched. Germline values: CDR1 SGHRS, CDR2 YFSETQ. This CDR3 is CASSWGDRAAYEQYF. As DNA, the CDR3 is TGCGCCAGCTCATGGGGGGACAGGGCGGCCTACGAGCAGTACTTC.